This TCR beta chain is from a study of immune characteristics of hereditary and idiopathic chronic pancreatitis. TCRdb's table, derived via immunoSEQ multiplex PCR, lists solely in-frame clones and lacks some. The sample records 5,600 or so clones, roughly 70% being singletons. This clone was observed a few times. The pancreas tissue came from patients undergoing total pancreatectomy with islet autotransplantation. Sequencing input: pancreas tissue with hereditary chronic pancreatitis. This TCR derives from a human donor with chronic pancreatitis.

The CDR3 DNA reads TGCGCCAGCAGCTTGGTCCCAGGGGAGTACTACGAGCAGTACTTC. It is translated as CASSLVPGEYYEQYF. This sequence joins TRBV5-1 and TRBJ2-7, with D perhaps matching TRBD1 (6 bases). The germline V gene encodes CDR1 SGHRS and CDR2 YFSETQ. The CDR3 extends over 15 amino acids. V lost 0 bases, J lost 3 bases, and 13 bases lay in between.